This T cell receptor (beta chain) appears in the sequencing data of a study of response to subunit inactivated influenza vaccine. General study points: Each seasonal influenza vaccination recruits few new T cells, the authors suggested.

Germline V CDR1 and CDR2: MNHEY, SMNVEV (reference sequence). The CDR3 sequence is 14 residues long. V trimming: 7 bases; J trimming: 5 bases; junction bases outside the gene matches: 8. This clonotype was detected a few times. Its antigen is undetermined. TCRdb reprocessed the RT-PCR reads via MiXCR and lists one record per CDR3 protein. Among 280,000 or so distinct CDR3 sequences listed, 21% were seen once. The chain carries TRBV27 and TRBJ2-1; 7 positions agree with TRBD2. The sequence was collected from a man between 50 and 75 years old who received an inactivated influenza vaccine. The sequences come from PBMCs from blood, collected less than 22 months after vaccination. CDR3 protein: CASTWGGSHNEQFF. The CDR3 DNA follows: TGTGCCAGCACCTGGGGCGGGAGTCACAATGAGCAGTTCTTC.